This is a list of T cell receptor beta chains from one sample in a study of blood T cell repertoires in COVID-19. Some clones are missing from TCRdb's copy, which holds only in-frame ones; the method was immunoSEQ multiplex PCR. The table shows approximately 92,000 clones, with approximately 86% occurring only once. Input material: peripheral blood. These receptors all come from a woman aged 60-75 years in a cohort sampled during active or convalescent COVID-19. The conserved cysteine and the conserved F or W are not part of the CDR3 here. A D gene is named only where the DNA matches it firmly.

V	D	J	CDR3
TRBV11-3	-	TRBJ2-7	ASSLDGRGTYEQY
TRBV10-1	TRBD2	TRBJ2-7	ASSRGEGLLAEQY
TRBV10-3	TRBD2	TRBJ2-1	AISRTSGGYNEQF
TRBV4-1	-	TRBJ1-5	ASSQGGGRYQPQH
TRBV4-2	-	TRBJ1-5	ASSQVLGQGNQPQH
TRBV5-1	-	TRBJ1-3	ASSLEASGDTIY
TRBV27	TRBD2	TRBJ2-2	ASSFAVAGGGTNTGELF
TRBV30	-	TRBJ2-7	ASGPHGTYEQY
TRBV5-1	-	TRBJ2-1	ASSRGGEQF
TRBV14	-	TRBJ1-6	ASSHRGNSPLH
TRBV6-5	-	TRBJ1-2	ASSYRGQGKWYGYT
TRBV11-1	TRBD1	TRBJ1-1	ASSLSARTGGEAF
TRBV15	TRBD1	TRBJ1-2	ATSRDNRGSNYGYT
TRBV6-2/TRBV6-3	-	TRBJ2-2	ASSYSLGGVNTGELF
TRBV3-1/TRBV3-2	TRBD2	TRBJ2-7	ASSQTLAGESYEQY
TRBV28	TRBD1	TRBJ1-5	ASSLGQGAQPQH
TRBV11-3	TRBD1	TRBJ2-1	ASSQRTTGYNEQF
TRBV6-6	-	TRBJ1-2	ASSYSQGDGYT
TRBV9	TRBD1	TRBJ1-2	ASSVVGQGAEGYT
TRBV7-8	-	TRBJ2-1	ASSLQRAIYYNEQF
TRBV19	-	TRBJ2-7	ASSIVAGAWDEQY
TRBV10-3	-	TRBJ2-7	AIRGDTSYEQY
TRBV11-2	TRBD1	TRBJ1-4	ASSRTGVNEKLF
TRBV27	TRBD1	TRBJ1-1	ASRSGTGNEAF
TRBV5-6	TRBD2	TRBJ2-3	ASRTGGAWDTQY
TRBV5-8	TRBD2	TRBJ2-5	ASTRKTRPSGNYQETQY
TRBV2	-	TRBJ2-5	ASNPSGLEGETQY
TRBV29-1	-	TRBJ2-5	SVEVWGAETQY
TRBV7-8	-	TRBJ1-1	ASSLERRADTEAF
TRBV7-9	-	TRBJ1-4	ASSFQGINEKLF
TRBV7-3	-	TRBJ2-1	ASSSRGGEQF
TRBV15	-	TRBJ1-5	ATSRDPTRNQPQH
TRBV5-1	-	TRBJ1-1	ASSTDRLENTEAF
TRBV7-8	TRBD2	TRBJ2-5	ASSLGALAGGLETQY
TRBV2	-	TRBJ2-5	ASSEAQLGGAAQY
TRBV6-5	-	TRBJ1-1	ASSYRPGEAF
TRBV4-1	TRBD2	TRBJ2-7	ASSQQTSGTLGEQY
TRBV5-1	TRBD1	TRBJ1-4	ASSSGTGGHGEKLF
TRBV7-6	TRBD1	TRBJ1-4	ASSLGQGATNEKLF
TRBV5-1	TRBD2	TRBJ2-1	ASTPLAGVNEQF
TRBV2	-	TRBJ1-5	ASSMGSGNQPQH
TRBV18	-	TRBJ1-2	ASTPSGNSYGYT
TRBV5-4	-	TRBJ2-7	ASSLQAPPSYEQY
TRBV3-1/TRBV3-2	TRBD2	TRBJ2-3	ASSFRGGRGTDTQY
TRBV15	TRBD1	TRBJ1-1	ATSRDRGMNTEAF
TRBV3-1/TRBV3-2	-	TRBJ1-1	ASSQGPGNTEAF
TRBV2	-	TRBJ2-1	ASSEDLDSPASSYNEQF
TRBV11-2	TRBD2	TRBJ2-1	ASSRHSGRYNEQF
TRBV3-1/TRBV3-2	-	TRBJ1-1	ASSQGGGMMNTEAF
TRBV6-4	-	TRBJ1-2	ASSDSTGSRHGYT
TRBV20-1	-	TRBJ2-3	SASSRTTVTDTQY
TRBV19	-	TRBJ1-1	ASSIVSGGEDTEAF
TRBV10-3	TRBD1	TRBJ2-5	AISERGQPQETQY
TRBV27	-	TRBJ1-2	ASSLYTGIPLGYT
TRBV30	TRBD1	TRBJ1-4	AWSGQGGEKLF
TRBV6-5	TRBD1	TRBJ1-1	ASSMRQGITEAF
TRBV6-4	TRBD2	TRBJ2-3	ASSPLSGRADTQY
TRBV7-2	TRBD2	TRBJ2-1	ASSPTSGSYNEQF
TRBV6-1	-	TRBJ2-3	ASSDSFGTDTQY